The next 27 T cell receptor beta chains were all read from a single sample in a study of cytomegalovirus exposure and HLA in healthy donors (dated by TCRdb to the late 2010s). Library preparation employed the immunoSEQ multiplex PCR assay. For the multiplex PCR, a mixture combining 60 forward primers for TCR Vbeta segments and 13 reverse primers for TCR Jbeta segments was used. TCRdb's version of the immuneACCESS table is confined to in-frame rearrangements and falls short of the full clone set. An unresolved V gene accounts for under half of the shortfall where checked; the remainder is of unknown origin. This sample is represented by approximately 170,000 clones; around 76% of them were singletons. Under 2.5% of the sample is held by the ten biggest clonotypes. The source material was PBMCs. Receptors originate from a woman under 40 in good health and CMV-seropositive.

With regard to this clone: At one end the junction does not follow the germline gene, possibly because of a read error. The rearrangement joins TRBV5-1 to TRBJ1-1, with 7 bases lining up with TRBD1. This CDR3 is built from 18 residues. Germline V gene data show CDR1 as SGHRS and CDR2 as YFSETQ. This CDR3 is CASSLGRGGQLRDTEAFF. DNA for the CDR3: TGCGCCAGCAGCTTGGGACGGGGGGGACAGCTGAGGGACACTGAGGCTTTCTTT.

The V and J genes are TRBV27 and TRBJ2-3; TRBD2 matches 7 bases. J gave up 4 bases and V 8 bases, and 9 bases lay outside the gene matches. This CDR3 spans 14 amino acids. Germline CDR1 and CDR2: MNHEY and SMNVEV (reference sequence). CDR3 sequence: CASAWGGIADTQYF. CDR3 bases: TGTGCCAGCGCATGGGGGGGAATCGCAGATACGCAGTATTTT.

The chain uses TRBV30 and TRBJ1-5; possible D gene TRBD1, 5 bases. Germline values: CDR1 GTSNPN, CDR2 SVGIG (reference sequence). This CDR3 has 16 residues. V lost 5 bases, J lost 5 bases, and 22 bases lay in between. As DNA, the CDR3 is TGTGCCTGGCAGACCGGCGGGGCCGTTAAGGATCAGCCCCAGCATTTT. It is translated as CAWQTGGAVKDQPQHF.

V is TRBV27 and J is TRBJ1-5, with D unresolved. This CDR3 region has 14 residues. CDR1 and CDR2 (germline): MNHEY, SMNVEV (reference sequence). V lost 5 bases and J 0 bases, leaving 8 bases between the germline ends. This chain's CDR3 is CASSGLYSNQPQHF. For the CDR3, the DNA is TGTGCCAGCAGTGGGCTATATAGCAATCAGCCCCAGCATTTT.

This clone showed up just once. The chain employs TRBV7-9 and TRBJ1-1; the D is unclear. The CDR3 totals 13 residues. Germline V lookup: CDR1 SEHNR, CDR2 FQNEAQ (reference sequence). V dropped 2 bases and J dropped 3 bases, with 7 bases sitting between them. CDR3 amino acids: CASSLTGDTEAFF. CDR3 nucleotides: TGTGCCAGCAGCTTAACCGGGGACACTGAAGCTTTCTTT.

This sequence joins TRBV2 and TRBJ2-2, with 7 nucleotides matching TRBD1. This CDR3 spans 14 amino acids. Germline V lookup: CDR1 SNHLY, CDR2 FYNNEI. Losses at the gene ends were 4 bases for V and 7 bases for J; bases not matched to a gene: 6. DNA of the CDR3: TGTGCCAGCAGTGGACAGGGATTGGGCGGGGAGCTGTTTTTT. Translating it yields CASSGQGLGGELFF.

V and J are TRBV7-8 and TRBJ1-1; 9 bases line up with TRBD1. Germline trimming cut 0 bases from V and 6 bases from J; bases unmatched to any gene: 5. The CDR3 has 15 amino acids. Germline V CDR1 and CDR2: SGHVS, FQNEAQ. The CDR3 DNA follows: TGTGCCAGCAGCTTAGCCCGGGACAGGGCCGCTGAAGCTTTCTTT. Protein: CASSLARDRAAEAFF.

The V call is TRBV7-6, the J call TRBJ1-1, with 9 bases that match TRBD1. Per germline, CDR1 SGHVS and CDR2 FNYEAQ. The J segment lost 6 bases and the V segment lost 0 bases, leaving 11 bases of the junction unmatched. The CDR3 covers 17 residues. The CDR3 loop is CASSLAPGQGGLAEAFF. The CDR3 coding sequence is TGTGCCAGCAGCTTAGCACCGGGACAGGGAGGTCTAGCTGAAGCTTTCTTT.

This clone was observed a handful of times. The chain is built from TRBV11-3 and TRBJ1-1, with unresolved D. Trimming took 4 bases from V and 2 from J, leaving 8 bases between them. The CDR3 runs to 13 residues. From germline, CDR1 is SGHNT and CDR2 YENEEA. CDR3 coding DNA: TGTGCCAGCAGCTCCCCGCGAAACACTGAAGCTTTCTTT. Protein sequence: CASSSPRNTEAFF.

This sequence joins TRBV7-6 and TRBJ2-3, with 16 bases aligning to TRBD2. Germline V gives CDR1 SGHVS, CDR2 FNYEAQ. The CDR3 consists of 19 residues. V was clipped by 0 bases and J by 4 bases; unmatched bases: 7. The CDR3 DNA follows: TGTGCCAGCAGCTTAGCCGGGACTAGCGGGAGGGGTAGTGCAGATACGCAGTATTTT. Its translation: CASSLAGTSGRGSADTQYF.

A few counts support this clone. The rearrangement links TRBV7-9 to TRBJ2-4; no clear D gene. CDR1 and CDR2 (germline): SEHNR, FQNEAQ (reference sequence). CDR3 length equals 13 residues. The ends were cut back, 5 bases at V and 12 bases at J, with 17 bases in the middle. In DNA, the CDR3 is TGTGCCAGCAGCGCCGCCCCAGGTTCACATCAGTACTTC. This encodes CASSAAPGSHQYF.

There are a few counts of this clone. The chain links TRBV28 to TRBJ1-2; D call uncertain. V was trimmed by 3 bases and J by 6 bases, leaving 8 bases between them. Germline V lookup: CDR1 MDHEN, CDR2 SYDVKM. The CDR3 runs 12 residues. The CDR3 bases are TGTGCCAGCAGTTTCGGGGTTGATGGCTACACCTTC. This translates into CASSFGVDGYTF.

The CDR3 DNA follows: TGCGCCAGCAGCTTGAAGACTCAATCCGAGCAGTACTTC. Protein product: CASSLKTQSEQYF. This chain joins TRBV5-1 and TRBJ2-7, with D hard to call. CDR1 and CDR2 from the germline V gene are SGHRS and YFSETQ. The CDR3 covers 13 residues. Trimming shortened V by 1 base and J by 6 bases, and 11 bases separated the two germline ends.

J is TRBJ2-3 and V is TRBV9, with 8 bases aligning to TRBD2. This CDR3 spans 17 amino acids. The J segment lost 5 bases and the V segment lost 2 bases, leaving 13 bases of the junction unmatched. CDR1 and CDR2 from the germline V gene are SGDLS and YYNGEE. This CDR3 is CASSVGPPGLVRDTQYF. CDR3 DNA sequence: TGTGCCAGCAGCGTCGGACCCCCGGGACTAGTAAGAGATACGCAGTATTTT.

This chain links TRBV14 with TRBJ1-2; D unclear. V shed 8 bases and J shed 4 bases, with 14 bases lying between them. CDR1 is SGHDN, CDR2 FVKESK, per germline. The CDR3 is made up of 13 amino acids. In DNA, the CDR3 is TGTGCCAGCTCGACGCGAGGGCGCTATGGCTACACCTTC. This gives the protein CASSTRGRYGYTF.

The chain is built from TRBV23-1 and TRBJ1-4, with D unclear. TRBV23-1 is placed among ORFs of uncertain function. Trimming took 7 bases from V and 5 from J, leaving 8 bases between them. The CDR3 runs to 12 residues. The CDR3: CASNSRNEKLFF. DNA for the CDR3: TGCGCCAGCAATTCCCGGAATGAAAAACTGTTTTTT.

V and J are TRBV19 and TRBJ2-7, with 7 bases that match TRBD2. Germline lookup yields CDR1 LNHDA and CDR2 SQIVND (reference sequence). Trimming removed 4 bases from V and 0 bases from J; junction bases left unmatched: 3. This CDR3 comprises 14 residues. The CDR3 nucleotides are TGTGCCAGTAGTACCCGGGGGGTCTCCTACGAGCAGTACTTC. This codes for CASSTRGVSYEQYF.

J is TRBJ2-1 and V is TRBV5-1, with 8 bases aligning to TRBD2. This CDR3 is 16 amino acids long. Germline CDR1 SGHRS, CDR2 YFSETQ. V dropped 4 bases and J dropped 6; count of bases not matched to a gene: 12. CDR3 bases: TGCGCCAGCAGCCCAGGTGGGACTAGTTCATCCAATGAGCAGTTCTTC. As protein: CASSPGGTSSSNEQFF.

This clone has just one count. The V call is TRBV13, the J call TRBJ2-5, with TRBD2 identical over 8 bases. CDR3 length: 16 residues. Looked up from germline, CDR1 is PRHDT and CDR2 is FYEKMQ (reference sequence). V shed 7 bases and J 5 bases; nucleotides not matched to a gene: 15. The CDR3 DNA reads as TGTGCCAGCAAGGGGATCTACCGGGGGGGTCAGGAGACCCAGTACTTC. Its translation is CASKGIYRGGQETQYF.

V gene TRBV7-9 combines with J gene TRBJ1-5, with no clear D. The CDR3 contains 14 residues. V was trimmed by 3 bases and J by 0 bases, leaving 6 bases between them. The germline CDR1 and CDR2 sequences are SEHNR and FQNEAQ (reference sequence). CDR3: CASSFPGSNQPQHF. The CDR3 DNA reads TGTGCCAGCAGCTTTCCGGGTAGCAATCAGCCCCAGCATTTT.

V and J are TRBV19 and TRBJ1-1; TRBD1 matches 9 bases. J lost 5 bases, V lost 7 bases, and 11 bases had no gene match. CDR1 and CDR2 (germline): LNHDA, SQIVND (reference sequence). The CDR3 spans 15 residues. CDR3 sequence: CASTVSRQGGTEAFF. The CDR3 bases are TGTGCCAGTACCGTTAGCCGACAGGGGGGGACTGAAGCTTTCTTT.

The chain recombines TRBV6-5 with TRBJ1-5; no clear D gene. Trimming cost V 0 bases and J 7 bases, with 10 bases left between them. Germline CDR1 is MNHEY and CDR2 is SVGAGI. The CDR3 totals 14 residues. The CDR3 DNA reads as TGTGCCAGCAGTTACTCGAGGGCGGGCCAGCCCCAGCATTTT. As protein: CASSYSRAGQPQHF.

V and J are TRBV28 and TRBJ2-7, with 7 bases that match TRBD1. CDR3 size: 12 residues. CDR1 MDHEN and CDR2 SYDVKM come from the germline V gene. Losses at the gene ends were 8 bases for V and 8 bases for J; bases not matched to a gene: 9. DNA for the CDR3: TGTGCCAGCCGGACAGGTGGGGCTCAGCAGTACTTC. This gives the protein CASRTGGAQQYF.

V is TRBV18 and J is TRBJ2-1; tentatively, D is TRBD2 (6 bases). The germline gives CDR1 KGHSH, CDR2 LQKENI. This CDR3 comprises 16 residues. Trimming left V 4 bases short and J 2 bases short, with 15 bases between. This chain's CDR3 is CASSHQPGDPYNEQFF. CDR3 bases: TGTGCCAGCTCACATCAACCGGGAGACCCCTACAATGAGCAGTTCTTC.

The chain employs TRBV27 and TRBJ1-2; 9 bases align to TRBD1. The CDR3 runs 16 residues. Per germline, CDR1 MNHEY and CDR2 SMNVEV (reference sequence). The junction had 9 bases not matched to a gene; V was cut back by 5 bases and J by 2 bases. CDR3 loop: CASSPMWDRANYGYTF. Here the CDR3 DNA reads TGTGCCAGCAGTCCCATGTGGGACAGGGCAAACTATGGCTACACCTTC.

The chain has TRBV5-4 and TRBJ2-5, with TRBD2 identical over 11 bases. CDR1 SGHNT and CDR2 YYREEE come from the germline V gene (reference sequence). The CDR3 consists of 17 residues. The V gene end was trimmed by 3 bases and the J gene end by 4 bases; junction bases not matched to a gene: 11. The CDR3 spells CASSSRLGSGRGETQYF. The CDR3, as DNA: TGTGCCAGCAGCTCCAGATTAGGTAGCGGGAGGGGAGAGACCCAGTACTTC. Looking up the rest from reference TRBV5-4 and TRBJ2-5 gives the full variable domain: ETGVTQSPTHLIKTRGQQVTLRCSSQSGHNTVSWYQQALGQGPQFIFQYYREEENGRGNFPPRFSGLQFPNYSSELNVNALELDDSALYLCASSSRLGSGRGETQYFGPGTRLLVL.

This clone was observed a single time. The chain combines TRBV11-2 with TRBJ1-1; the D is unclear. With 5 bases removed from V and 1 base from J, the gap between germline ends came to 11 bases. Germline V gene data show CDR1 as SGHAT and CDR2 as FQNNGV. There are 14 residues in the CDR3. The chain's CDR3 is CASSLPGRNTEAFF. The DNA for the CDR3 is TGTGCCAGCAGCCTCCCCGGGAGGAACACTGAAGCTTTCTTT.